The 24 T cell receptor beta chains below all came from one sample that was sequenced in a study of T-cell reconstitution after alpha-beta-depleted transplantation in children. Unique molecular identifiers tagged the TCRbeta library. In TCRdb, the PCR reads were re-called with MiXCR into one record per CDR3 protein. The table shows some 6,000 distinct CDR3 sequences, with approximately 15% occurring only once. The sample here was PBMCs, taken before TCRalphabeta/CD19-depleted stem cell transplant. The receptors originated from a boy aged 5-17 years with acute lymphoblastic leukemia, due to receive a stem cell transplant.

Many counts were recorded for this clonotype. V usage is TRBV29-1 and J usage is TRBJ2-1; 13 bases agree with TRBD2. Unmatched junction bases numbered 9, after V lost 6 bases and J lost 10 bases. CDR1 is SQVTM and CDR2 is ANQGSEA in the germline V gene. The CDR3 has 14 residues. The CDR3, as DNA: TGCAGCGTGGGGGGGGGACTAGCGGGAAGGGAGCAGTTCTTC. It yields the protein CSVGGGLAGREQFF.

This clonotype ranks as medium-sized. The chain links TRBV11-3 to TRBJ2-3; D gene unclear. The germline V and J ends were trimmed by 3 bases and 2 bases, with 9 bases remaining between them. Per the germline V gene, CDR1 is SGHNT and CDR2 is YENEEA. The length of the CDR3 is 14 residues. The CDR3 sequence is CASSFSRATDTQYF. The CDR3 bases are TGTGCCAGCAGCTTTTCAAGGGCCACAGATACGCAGTATTTT.

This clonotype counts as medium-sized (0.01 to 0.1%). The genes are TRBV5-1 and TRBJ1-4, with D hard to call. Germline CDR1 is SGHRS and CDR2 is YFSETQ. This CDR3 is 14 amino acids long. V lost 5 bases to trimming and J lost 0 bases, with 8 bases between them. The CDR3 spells CASSPVATNEKLFF. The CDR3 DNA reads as TGCGCCAGCAGTCCAGTTGCAACTAATGAAAAACTGTTTTTT.

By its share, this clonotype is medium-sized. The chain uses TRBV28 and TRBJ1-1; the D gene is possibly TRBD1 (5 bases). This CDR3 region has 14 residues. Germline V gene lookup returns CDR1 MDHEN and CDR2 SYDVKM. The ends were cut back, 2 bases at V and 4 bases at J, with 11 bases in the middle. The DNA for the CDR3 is TGTGCCAGCAGTTTACCCCTTAGGGGCACTGAAGCTTTCTTT. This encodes CASSLPLRGTEAFF.

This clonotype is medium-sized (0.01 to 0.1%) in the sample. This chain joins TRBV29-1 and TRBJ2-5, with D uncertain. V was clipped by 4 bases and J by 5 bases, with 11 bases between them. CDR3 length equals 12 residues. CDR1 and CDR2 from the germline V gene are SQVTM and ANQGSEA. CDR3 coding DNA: TGCAGCGTTGGGGTCAACTGGGAGACCCAGTACTTC. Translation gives CSVGVNWETQYF.

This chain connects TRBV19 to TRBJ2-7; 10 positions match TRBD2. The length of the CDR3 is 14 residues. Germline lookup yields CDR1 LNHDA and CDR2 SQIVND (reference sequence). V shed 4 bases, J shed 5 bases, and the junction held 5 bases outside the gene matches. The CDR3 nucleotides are TGTGCCAGTAGTAAGGCTAGCGGGAGAAACGAGCAGTACTTC. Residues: CASSKASGRNEQYF.

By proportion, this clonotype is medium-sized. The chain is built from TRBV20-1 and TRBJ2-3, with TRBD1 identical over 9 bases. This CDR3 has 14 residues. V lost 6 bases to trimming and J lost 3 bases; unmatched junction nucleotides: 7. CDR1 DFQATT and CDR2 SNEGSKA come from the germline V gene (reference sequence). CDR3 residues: CSASDRGSTDTQYF. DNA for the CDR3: TGCAGTGCCTCGGACAGGGGAAGTACAGATACGCAGTATTTT.

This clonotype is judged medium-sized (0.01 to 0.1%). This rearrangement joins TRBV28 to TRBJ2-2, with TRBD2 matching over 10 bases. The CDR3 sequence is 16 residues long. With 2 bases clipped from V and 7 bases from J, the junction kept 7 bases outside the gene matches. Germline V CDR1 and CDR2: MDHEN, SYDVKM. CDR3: CASSLRLAGYSGELFF. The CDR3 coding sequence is TGTGCCAGCAGTTTAAGACTAGCGGGCTATAGCGGGGAGCTGTTTTTT. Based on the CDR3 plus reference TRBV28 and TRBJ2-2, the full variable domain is DVKVTQSSRYLVKRTGEKVFLECVQDMDHENMFWYRQDPGLGLRLIYFSYDVKMKEKGDIPEGYSVSREKKERFSLILESASTNQTSMYLCASSLRLAGYSGELFFGEGSRLTVL.

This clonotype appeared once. CDR3 sequence reads: CSARERGGASSPNEQFF. The CDR3 region has the DNA TGCAGTGCTAGAGAACGAGGGGGGGCATCCTCCCCCAATGAGCAGTTCTTC. The rearrangement joins TRBV20-1 to TRBJ2-1; D perhaps matches TRBD2 (7 bases). In germline, CDR1 is DFQATT, CDR2 SNEGSKA (reference sequence). The CDR3 is made up of 17 amino acids. V lost 0 bases and J lost 6, with 21 bases in between.

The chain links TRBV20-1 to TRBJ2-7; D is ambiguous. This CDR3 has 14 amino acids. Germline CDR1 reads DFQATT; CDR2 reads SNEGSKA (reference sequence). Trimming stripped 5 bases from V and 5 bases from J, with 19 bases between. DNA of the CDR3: TGCAGTGCTTCCCCCAGGAGAGGTGCGGACGAGCAGTACTTC. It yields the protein CSASPRRGADEQYF.

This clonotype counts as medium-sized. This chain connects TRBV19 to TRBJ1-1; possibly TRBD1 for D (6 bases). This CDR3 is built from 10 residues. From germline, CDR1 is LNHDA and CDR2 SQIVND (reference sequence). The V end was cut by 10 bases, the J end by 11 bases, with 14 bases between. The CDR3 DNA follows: TGTGCCACCGCAGGGGCTGGGGCTTTCTTT. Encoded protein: CATAGAGAFF. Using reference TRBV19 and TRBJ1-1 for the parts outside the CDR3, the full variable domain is DGGITQSPKYLFRKEGQNVTLSCEQNLNHDAMYWYRQDPGQGLRLIYYSQIVNDFQKGDIAEGYSVSREKKESFPLTVTSAQKNPTAFYLCATAGAGAFFGQGTRLTVV.

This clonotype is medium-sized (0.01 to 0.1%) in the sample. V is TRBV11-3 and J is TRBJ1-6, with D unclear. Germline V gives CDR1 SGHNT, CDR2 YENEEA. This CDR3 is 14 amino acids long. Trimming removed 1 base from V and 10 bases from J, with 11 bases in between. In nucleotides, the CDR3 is TGTGCCAGCAGCTTAGTTCGGACGAACTCACCCCTCCACTTT. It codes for CASSLVRTNSPLHF. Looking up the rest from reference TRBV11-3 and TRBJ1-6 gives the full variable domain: EAGVVQSPRYKIIEKKQPVAFWCNPISGHNTLYWYLQNLGQGPELLIRYENEEAVDDSQLPKDRFSAERLKGVDSTLKIQPAELGDSAVYLCASSLVRTNSPLHFGNGTRLTVT.

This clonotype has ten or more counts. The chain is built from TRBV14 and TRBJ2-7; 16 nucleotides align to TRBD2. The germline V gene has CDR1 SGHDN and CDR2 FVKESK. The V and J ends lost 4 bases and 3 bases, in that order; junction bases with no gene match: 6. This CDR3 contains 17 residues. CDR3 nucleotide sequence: TGTGCCAGCAGCCCGGGACTAGCGGGAGGGGATCTCTACGAGCAGTACTTC. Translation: CASSPGLAGGDLYEQYF.

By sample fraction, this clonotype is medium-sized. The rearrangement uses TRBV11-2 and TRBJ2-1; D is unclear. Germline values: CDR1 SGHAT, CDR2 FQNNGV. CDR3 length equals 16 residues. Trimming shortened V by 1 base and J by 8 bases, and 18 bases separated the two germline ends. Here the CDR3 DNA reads TGTGCCAGCAGCTTAGTGTCTAGTAGGGTAAATGATGAGCAGTTCTTC. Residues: CASSLVSSRVNDEQFF.

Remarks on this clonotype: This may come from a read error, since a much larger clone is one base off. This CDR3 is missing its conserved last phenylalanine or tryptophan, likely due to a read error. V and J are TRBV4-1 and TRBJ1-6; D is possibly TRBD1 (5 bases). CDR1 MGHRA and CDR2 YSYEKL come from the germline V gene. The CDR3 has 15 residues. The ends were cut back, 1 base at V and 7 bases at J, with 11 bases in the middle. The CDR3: CASSQGGASNSPLHS. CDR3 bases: TGCGCCAGCAGCCAAGGCGGGGCAAGCAATTCACCCCTCCACTCT.

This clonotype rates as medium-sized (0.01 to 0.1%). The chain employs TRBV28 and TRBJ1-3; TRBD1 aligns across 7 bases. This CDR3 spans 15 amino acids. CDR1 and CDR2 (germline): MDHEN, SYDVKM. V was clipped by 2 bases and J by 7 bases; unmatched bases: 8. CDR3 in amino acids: CASSLSFGRGNTIYF. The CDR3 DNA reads TGTGCCAGCAGTTTAAGTTTTGGCAGGGGGAACACCATATATTTT.

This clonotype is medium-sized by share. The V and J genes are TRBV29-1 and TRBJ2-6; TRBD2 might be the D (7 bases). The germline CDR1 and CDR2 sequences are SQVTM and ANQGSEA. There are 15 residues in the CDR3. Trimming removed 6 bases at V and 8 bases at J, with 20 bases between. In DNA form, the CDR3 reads TGCAGCGTAAGATTTCAGGGGAGGGGGACCAACGTCCTGACTTTC. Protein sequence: CSVRFQGRGTNVLTF. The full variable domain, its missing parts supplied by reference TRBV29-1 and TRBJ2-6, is SAVISQKPSRDICQRGTSLTIQCQVDSQVTMMFWYRQQPGQSLTLIATANQGSEATYESGFVIDKFPISRPNLTFSTLTVSNMSPEDSSIYLCSVRFQGRGTNVLTFGAGSRLTVL.

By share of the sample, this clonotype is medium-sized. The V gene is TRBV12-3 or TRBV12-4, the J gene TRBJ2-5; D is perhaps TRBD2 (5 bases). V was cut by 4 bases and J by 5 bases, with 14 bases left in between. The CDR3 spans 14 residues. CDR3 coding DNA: TGTGCCAGCAGTTCCTTACTAGTCGGGGAGACCCAGTACTTC. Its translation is CASSSLLVGETQYF.

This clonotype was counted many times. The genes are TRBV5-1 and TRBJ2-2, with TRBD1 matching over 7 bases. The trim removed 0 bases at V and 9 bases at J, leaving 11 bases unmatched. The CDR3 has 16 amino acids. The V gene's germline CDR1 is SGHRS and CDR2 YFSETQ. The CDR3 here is CASSLAGQAGVRELFF. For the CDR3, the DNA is TGCGCCAGCAGCTTGGCTGGACAGGCCGGAGTCAGGGAGCTGTTTTTT.

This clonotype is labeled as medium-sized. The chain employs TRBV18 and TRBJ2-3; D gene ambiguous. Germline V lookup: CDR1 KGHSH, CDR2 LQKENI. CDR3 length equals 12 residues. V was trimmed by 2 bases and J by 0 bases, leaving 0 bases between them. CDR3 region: CASSPSTDTQYF. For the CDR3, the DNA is TGTGCCAGCTCACCAAGCACAGATACGCAGTATTTT.

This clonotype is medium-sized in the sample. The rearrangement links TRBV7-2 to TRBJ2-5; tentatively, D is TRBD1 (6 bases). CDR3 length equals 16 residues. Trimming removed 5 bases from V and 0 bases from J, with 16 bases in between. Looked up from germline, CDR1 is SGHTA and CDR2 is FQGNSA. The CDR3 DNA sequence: TGTGCCAGCAGCCCCCAAACCAGGGGATACCAAGAGACCCAGTACTTC. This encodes CASSPQTRGYQETQYF.

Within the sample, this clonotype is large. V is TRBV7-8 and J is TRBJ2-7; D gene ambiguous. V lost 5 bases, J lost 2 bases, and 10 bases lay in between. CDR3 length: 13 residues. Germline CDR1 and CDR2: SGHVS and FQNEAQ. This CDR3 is CASSLGYTYEQYF. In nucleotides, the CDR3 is TGTGCCAGCAGCCTAGGGTATACCTACGAGCAGTACTTC.

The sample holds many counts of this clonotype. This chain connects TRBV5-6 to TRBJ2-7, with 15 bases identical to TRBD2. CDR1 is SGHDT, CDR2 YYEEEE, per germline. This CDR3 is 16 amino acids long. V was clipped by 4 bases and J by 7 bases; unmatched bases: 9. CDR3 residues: CASSVTGTSGRREQYF. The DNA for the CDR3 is TGTGCCAGCAGCGTCACCGGGACTAGCGGGAGGCGGGAGCAGTACTTC. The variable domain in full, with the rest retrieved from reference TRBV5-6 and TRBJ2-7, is DAGVTQSPTHLIKTRGQQVTLRCSPKSGHDTVSWYQQALGQGPQFIFQYYEEEERQRGNFPDRFSGHQFPNYSSELNVNALLLGDSALYLCASSVTGTSGRREQYFGPGTRLTVT.

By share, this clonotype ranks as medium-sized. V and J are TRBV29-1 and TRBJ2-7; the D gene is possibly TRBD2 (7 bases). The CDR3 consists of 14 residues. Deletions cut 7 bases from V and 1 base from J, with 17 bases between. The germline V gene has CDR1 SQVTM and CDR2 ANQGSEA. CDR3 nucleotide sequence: TGCAGCGCTATAGGGGGGGCAGGGTCCTACGAGCAGTACTTC. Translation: CSAIGGAGSYEQYF.